This TCR beta chain was profiled in a study of shared clonotypes between healthy human individuals. Study findings and constraints: Researchers found naive subsets generally carried larger estimated richness than memory subsets.

Produced via immunoSEQ multiplex PCR; TCRdb's table is partial and in-frame only. The sample carries hundreds of thousands of clones, 55% to 85% recorded once. Points on this clone: Its antigen remains unknown. A clone one base away is much larger, so this may be a read error.

This CDR3 contains 12 residues. CDR1 and CDR2 from the germline V gene are SGHDN and FVKESK. The clonotype comes from a woman in her thirties in good health. The chain recombines TRBV14 with TRBJ2-5, with D possibly matching TRBD1 (5 bases). The DNA matches TRBJ2-7 better at its end, which makes the J call doubtful. Specimen: memory CD4+ T cells sorted from blood. Subset described: CD45RA-negative fraction. CDR3 sequence (DNA): TGTGCCAGCAGCCCGCAGGGTTACGAGCAGTACTTC. Translation: CASSPQGYEQYF.